This T cell receptor beta chain is drawn from a study of cytomegalovirus exposure and HLA in healthy donors. Points from the study as a whole: The authors enumerated some 160 TCR beta chains as linked to cytomegalovirus.

This clone was seen just once. Its antigen is as yet unknown. Germline values: CDR1 LNHDA, CDR2 SQIVND (reference sequence). Trimming at V came to 6 bases and at J to 4 bases, leaving 11 bases not matched to a gene. The CDR3 covers 15 residues. PCR primers comprised 60 Vbeta and 13 Jbeta primers. Generated by immunoSEQ multiplex PCR, the TCRdb table keeps only in-frame clones and is missing some. The sample has 150,000 to 200,000 clones; about 80% are singletons. This rearrangement joins TRBV19 to TRBJ1-2; 7 bases align to TRBD1. The specimen sequenced was PBMCs. This TCR derives from a female donor in good health and CMV-seronegative. CDR3: CASRPADRAAYGYTF. The CDR3 DNA follows: TGTGCCAGTAGACCCGCCGACAGGGCGGCCTATGGCTACACCTTC.